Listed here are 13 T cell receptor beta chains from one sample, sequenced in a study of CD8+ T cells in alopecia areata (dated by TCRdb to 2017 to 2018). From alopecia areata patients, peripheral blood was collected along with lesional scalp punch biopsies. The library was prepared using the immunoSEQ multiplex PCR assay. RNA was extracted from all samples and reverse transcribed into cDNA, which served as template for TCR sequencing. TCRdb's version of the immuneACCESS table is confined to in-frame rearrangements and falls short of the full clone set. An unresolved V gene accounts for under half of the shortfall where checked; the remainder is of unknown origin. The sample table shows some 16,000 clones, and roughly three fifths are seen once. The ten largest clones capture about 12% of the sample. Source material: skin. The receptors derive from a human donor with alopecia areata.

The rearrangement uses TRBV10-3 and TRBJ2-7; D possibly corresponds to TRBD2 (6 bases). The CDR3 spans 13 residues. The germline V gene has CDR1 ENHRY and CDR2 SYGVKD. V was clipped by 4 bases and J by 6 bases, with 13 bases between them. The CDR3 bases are TGTGCCATCAGTGGCTCGGGACTGCCCGAGCAGTACTTC. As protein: CAISGSGLPEQYF.

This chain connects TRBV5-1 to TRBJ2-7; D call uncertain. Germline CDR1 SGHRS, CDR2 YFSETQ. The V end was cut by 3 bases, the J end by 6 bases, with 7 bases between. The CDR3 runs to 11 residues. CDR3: CASSYQTEQYF. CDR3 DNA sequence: TGCGCCAGCAGCTACCAGACCGAGCAGTACTTC.

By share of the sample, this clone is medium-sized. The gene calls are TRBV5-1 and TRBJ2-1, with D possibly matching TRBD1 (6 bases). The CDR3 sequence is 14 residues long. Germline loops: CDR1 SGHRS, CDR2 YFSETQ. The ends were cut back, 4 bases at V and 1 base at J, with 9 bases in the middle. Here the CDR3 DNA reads TGCGCCAGCAGCGGGGGCCGGTCCTACAATGAGCAGTTCTTC. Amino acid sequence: CASSGGRSYNEQFF.

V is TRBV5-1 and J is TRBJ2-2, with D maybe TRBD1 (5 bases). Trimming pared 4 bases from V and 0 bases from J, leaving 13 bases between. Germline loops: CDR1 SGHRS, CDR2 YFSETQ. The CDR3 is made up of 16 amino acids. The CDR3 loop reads CASSPLTAANTGELFF. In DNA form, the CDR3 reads TGCGCCAGCAGCCCTTTGACAGCCGCGAACACCGGGGAGCTGTTTTTT.

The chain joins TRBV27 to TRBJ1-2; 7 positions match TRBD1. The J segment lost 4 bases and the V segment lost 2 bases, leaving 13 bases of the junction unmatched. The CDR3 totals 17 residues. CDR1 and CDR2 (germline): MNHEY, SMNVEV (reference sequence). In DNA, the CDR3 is TGTGCCAGCAGTTTAATTTGGCGGGGACAGTTTACCTATGGCTACACCTTC. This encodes CASSLIWRGQFTYGYTF.

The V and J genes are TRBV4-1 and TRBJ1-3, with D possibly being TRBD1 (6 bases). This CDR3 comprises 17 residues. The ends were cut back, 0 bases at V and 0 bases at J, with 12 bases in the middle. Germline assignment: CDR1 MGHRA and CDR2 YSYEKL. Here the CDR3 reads CASSQEGTGRSGNTIYF. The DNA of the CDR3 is TGCGCCAGCAGCCAAGAGGGAACAGGGCGCTCTGGAAACACCATATATTTT.

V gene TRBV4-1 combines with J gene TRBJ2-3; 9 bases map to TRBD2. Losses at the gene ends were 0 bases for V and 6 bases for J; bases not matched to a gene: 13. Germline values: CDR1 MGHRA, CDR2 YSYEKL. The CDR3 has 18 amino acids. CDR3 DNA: TGCGCCAGCAGCCAAGACCTAACGGTAGCGGGAGCTTATGATACGCAGTATTTT. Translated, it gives CASSQDLTVAGAYDTQYF.

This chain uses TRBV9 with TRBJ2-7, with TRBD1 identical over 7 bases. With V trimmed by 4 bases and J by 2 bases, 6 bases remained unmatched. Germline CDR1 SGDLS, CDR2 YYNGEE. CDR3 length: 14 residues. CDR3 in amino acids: CASSPWDSTYEQYF. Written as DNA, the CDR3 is TGTGCCAGCAGCCCCTGGGACAGCACCTACGAGCAGTACTTC.

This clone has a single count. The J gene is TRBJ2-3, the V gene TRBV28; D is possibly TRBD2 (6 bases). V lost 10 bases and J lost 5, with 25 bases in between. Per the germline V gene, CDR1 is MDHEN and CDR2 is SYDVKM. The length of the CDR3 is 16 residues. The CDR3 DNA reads TGTGCCACTCAGAGGGTCTATAGCGGACGCCGAGATACGCAGTATTTT. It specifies CATQRVYSGRRDTQYF.

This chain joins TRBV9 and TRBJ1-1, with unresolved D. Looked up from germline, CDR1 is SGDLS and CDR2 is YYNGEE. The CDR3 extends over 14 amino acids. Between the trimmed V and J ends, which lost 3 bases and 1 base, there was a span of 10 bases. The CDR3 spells CASSDSGENTEAFF. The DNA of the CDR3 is TGTGCCAGCAGCGACAGTGGGGAGAACACTGAAGCTTTCTTT.

The CDR3 region is CATQDTNYNEQFF. In DNA, the CDR3 is TGTGCCACACAGGACACTAACTACAATGAGCAGTTCTTC. V and J are TRBV6-5 and TRBJ2-1, with D possibly being TRBD1 (5 bases). This CDR3 comprises 13 residues. Trimming left V 10 bases short and J 3 bases short, with 13 bases between. Germline V CDR1 and CDR2: MNHEY, SVGAGI.

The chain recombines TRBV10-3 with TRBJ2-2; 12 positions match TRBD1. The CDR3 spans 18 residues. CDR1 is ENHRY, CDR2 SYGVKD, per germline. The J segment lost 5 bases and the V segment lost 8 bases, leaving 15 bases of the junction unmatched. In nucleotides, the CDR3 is TGTGCCATCGAACGGGACAGGGGGCCCGGGAGTGGGACCGGGGAGCTGTTTTTT. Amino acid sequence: CAIERDRGPGSGTGELFF.

The CDR3, as DNA: TGCGCCAGCAGACGGGACTCCAGTTCCTACAATGAGCAGTTCTTC. Translating it yields CASRRDSSSYNEQFF. This chain uses TRBV5-1 with TRBJ2-1; possibly TRBD2 for D (6 bases). In germline, CDR1 is SGHRS, CDR2 YFSETQ. Trimming left V 5 bases short and J 1 base short, with 13 bases between. The CDR3 has 15 amino acids.